One and the same sample provided the 31 T cell receptor beta chains below, sequenced in a study of cytomegalovirus exposure and HLA in healthy donors. PCR primers comprised 60 Vbeta and 13 Jbeta primers. Produced via immunoSEQ multiplex PCR; TCRdb's table is partial and in-frame only. The table shows approximately 90,000 clones, with about three quarters occurring only once. Material: PBMCs. The receptors derive from a boy younger than 18 in good health and CMV-seronegative.

Comments on this clone: Other DNA sequences within the sample encode an identical CDR3. The chain joins TRBV7-2 to TRBJ1-1; maybe TRBD1 (6 bases). This CDR3 is 14 amino acids long. Germline assignment: CDR1 SGHTA and CDR2 FQGNSA. V was cut by 5 bases and J by 0 bases, with 10 bases left in between. This CDR3 is CASSLQGLNTEAFF. CDR3 nucleotides: TGTGCCAGCAGCCTACAGGGACTGAACACTGAAGCTTTCTTT.

V is TRBV30 and J is TRBJ1-4, with D uncertain. CDR3 length equals 11 residues. Trimming shortened V by 3 bases and J by 5 bases, and 4 bases separated the two germline ends. The germline V gene has CDR1 GTSNPN and CDR2 SVGIG (reference sequence). The CDR3: CAWSLNEKLFF. CDR3 coding DNA: TGTGCCTGGAGCCTAAATGAAAAACTGTTTTTT. Using reference TRBV30 and TRBJ1-4 for the parts outside the CDR3, the full variable domain is SQTIHQWPATLVQPVGSPLSLECTVEGTSNPNLYWYRQAAGRGLQLLFYSVGIGQISSEVPQNLSASRPQDRQFILSSKKLLLSDSGFYLCAWSLNEKLFFGSGTQLSVL.

The chain employs TRBV9 and TRBJ1-6, with 7 bases matching TRBD1. CDR1 is SGDLS, CDR2 YYNGEE, per germline. The CDR3 is 15 residues long. V trimming: 0 bases; J trimming: 6 bases; junction bases outside the gene matches: 3. The CDR3 sequence is CASSVGQGVNSPLHF. The CDR3 nucleotides read TGTGCCAGCAGCGTAGGACAGGGCGTTAATTCACCCCTCCACTTT.

This chain links TRBV5-1 with TRBJ2-1, with 10 bases aligning to TRBD2. V shed 1 base and J 9 bases; nucleotides not matched to a gene: 4. The CDR3 loop spans 14 amino acids. Germline V gene lookup returns CDR1 SGHRS and CDR2 YFSETQ. The CDR3 protein is CASSLSGTSVEQFF. CDR3 nucleotides: TGCGCCAGCAGCTTGTCCGGGACTAGCGTTGAGCAGTTCTTC.

The chain carries TRBV19 and TRBJ1-5; D might be TRBD1 (5 bases). Trimming stripped 7 bases from V and 5 bases from J, with 9 bases between. The germline CDR1 and CDR2 sequences are LNHDA and SQIVND (reference sequence). The CDR3 contains 12 residues. The CDR3 region is CASTLGDQPQHF. The CDR3 DNA sequence: TGTGCCAGTACCCTAGGGGATCAGCCCCAGCATTTT.

The J gene is TRBJ2-7, the V gene TRBV11-2, with 7 positions matching TRBD2. Germline V gene sequence: CDR1 SGHAT, CDR2 FQNNGV. Trimming removed 5 bases from V and 0 bases from J; junction bases left unmatched: 7. This CDR3 comprises 15 residues. CDR3: CASSGGGISSYEQYF. The CDR3 DNA reads TGTGCCAGCAGCGGGGGGGGTATTAGCTCCTACGAGCAGTACTTC.

This chain joins TRBV6-5 and TRBJ2-7; D is uncertain. Between the trimmed V and J ends, which lost 0 bases and 2 bases, there was a span of 11 bases. Germline CDR1 reads MNHEY; CDR2 reads SVGAGI. This CDR3 is 15 amino acids long. For the CDR3, the DNA is TGTGCCAGCAGTTACTCGGGCCCTCGCCCCTACGAGCAGTACTTC. Its translation is CASSYSGPRPYEQYF.

The chain uses TRBV15 and TRBJ1-3, with no clear D. From germline, CDR1 is LNHNV and CDR2 YYDKDF (reference sequence). Trimming stripped 2 bases from V and 2 bases from J, with 4 bases between. This CDR3 has 13 residues. The CDR3 DNA reads as TGTGCCACCAGCAGATTCACTGGAAACACCATATATTTT. This translates into CATSRFTGNTIYF.

This sequence joins TRBV2 and TRBJ2-7; a possible D gene is TRBD2 (7 bases). This CDR3 contains 14 residues. Trimming shortened V by 8 bases and J by 3 bases, and 17 bases separated the two germline ends. The germline V gene encodes CDR1 SNHLY and CDR2 FYNNEI. The CDR3 nucleotides read TGTGCCAGCGCCGGGGGGACAAGCTACTACGAGCAGTACTTC. It codes for CASAGGTSYYEQYF.

The DNA for the CDR3 is TGTGCCGTAGACACTGGAAACACCATATATTTT. Amino acids: CAVDTGNTIYF. The chain recombines TRBV19 with TRBJ1-3; no firm D call. This CDR3 contains 11 residues. Per the germline V gene, CDR1 is LNHDA and CDR2 is SQIVND (reference sequence). V gave up 11 bases and J gave up 2 bases, with 7 bases separating them.

This clone showed up just a few times. The chain couples TRBV7-9 to TRBJ1-4; D not certain. CDR1 and CDR2 from the germline V gene are SEHNR and FQNEAQ (reference sequence). The CDR3 is 14 residues long. Trimming left V 0 bases short and J 8 bases short, with 10 bases between. CDR3 bases: TGTGCCAGCAGCTTAGCGGAGGGAAGGGAAAAACTGTTTTTT. It yields the protein CASSLAEGREKLFF.

In this sample, this clone turned up once. DNA of the CDR3: TGCGCCAGCAGCTCCCAAGAAAACAGGGGCTTTGACTATGGCTACACCTTC. Its translation: CASSSQENRGFDYGYTF. The chain employs TRBV4-1 and TRBJ1-2, with 7 bases lining up with TRBD1. The CDR3 sequence is 17 residues long. V shed 5 bases and J 3 bases; nucleotides not matched to a gene: 15. Per the germline V gene, CDR1 is MGHRA and CDR2 is YSYEKL.

This clone was picked up a small number of times. The chain employs TRBV20-1 and TRBJ1-1; unclear D gene. In germline, CDR1 is DFQATT, CDR2 SNEGSKA (reference sequence). This CDR3 is 10 amino acids long. With 3 bases removed from V and 12 bases from J, the gap between germline ends came to 11 bases. DNA for the CDR3: TGCAGTGCTAGGAGCGAGAATACTTTCTTT. Translating gives CSARSENTFF.

J is TRBJ2-3 and V is TRBV6-6; D gene uncertain. This CDR3 has 12 residues. The germline V gene encodes CDR1 MNHNY and CDR2 SVGAGI (reference sequence). The ends were cut back, 6 bases at V and 0 bases at J, with 4 bases in the middle. This CDR3 reads CASSSSTDTQYF. CDR3 sequence (DNA): TGTGCCAGCAGCTCTAGCACAGATACGCAGTATTTT.

This chain uses TRBV7-2 with TRBJ2-5; TRBD2 aligns across 14 bases. CDR1 and CDR2 from the germline V gene are SGHTA and FQGNSA. This CDR3 has 18 amino acids. V lost 4 bases, J lost 5 bases, and 12 bases stayed unmatched. Written as DNA, the CDR3 is TGTGCCAGCAGCTCTGGACTAGCGGGGGGACTTGGTTGGGAGACCCAGTACTTC. This translates into CASSSGLAGGLGWETQYF.

The chain uses TRBV15 and TRBJ1-1; a possible D gene is TRBD1 (6 bases). The germline CDR1 and CDR2 sequences are LNHNV and YYDKDF (reference sequence). The V end was cut by 4 bases, the J end by 0 bases, with 12 bases between. CDR3 length: 15 amino acids. CDR3 nucleotides: TGTGCCACCAGCAAGGCTCAGGGGATGAACACTGAAGCTTTCTTT. Its translation: CATSKAQGMNTEAFF. The variable domain in full, completed from reference TRBV15 and TRBJ1-1, reads DAMVIQNPRYQVTQFGKPVTLSCSQTLNHNVMYWYQQKSSQAPKLLFHYYDKDFNNEADTPDNFQSRRPNTSFCFLDIRSPGLGDTAMYLCATSKAQGMNTEAFFGQGTRLTVV.

A single count supports this clone. DNA of the CDR3: TGTGCCAGCAGTATCATTAGGCGGGGAGATACGCAGTATTTT. Translating it yields CASSIIRRGDTQYF. This chain joins TRBV6-5 and TRBJ2-3; D is possibly TRBD2 (6 bases). V lost 5 bases and J 5 bases, leaving 14 bases between the germline ends. Germline CDR1 is MNHEY and CDR2 is SVGAGI. This CDR3 is built from 14 residues.

The J gene is TRBJ1-1, the V gene TRBV6-1; unclear D gene. The CDR3 contains 14 residues. CDR1 is MNHNS and CDR2 is SASEGT in the germline V gene. The ends were cut back, 0 bases at V and 3 bases at J, with 8 bases in the middle. CDR3 nucleotides: TGTGCCAGCAGTGAAGCAGCGGGTCACACTGAAGCTTTCTTT. It specifies CASSEAAGHTEAFF.

This rearrangement joins TRBV27 to TRBJ1-2; D remains unclear. V lost 2 bases to trimming and J lost 2 bases, with 12 bases between them. The CDR3 loop spans 15 amino acids. Per germline, CDR1 MNHEY and CDR2 SMNVEV (reference sequence). As DNA, the CDR3 is TGTGCCAGCAGTTTACTCGGCAGAGGAAACTATGGCTACACCTTC. Its translation: CASSLLGRGNYGYTF.

The chain couples TRBV7-8 to TRBJ1-5, with D maybe TRBD1 (5 bases). V was cut by 1 base and J by 0 bases, with 10 bases left in between. Germline CDR1 and CDR2: SGHVS and FQNEAQ. This CDR3 contains 16 residues. For the CDR3, the DNA is TGTGCCAGCAGCTTAGACAGGATGTATAGCAATCAGCCCCAGCATTTT. Its translation: CASSLDRMYSNQPQHF.

As for this clone: The same CDR3 also results from other DNA sequences found in this sample. The V and J genes are TRBV7-2 and TRBJ2-7, with 8 bases matching TRBD1. This CDR3 contains 14 residues. J lost 6 bases, V lost 3 bases, and 7 bases had no gene match. Looked up from germline, CDR1 is SGHTA and CDR2 is FQGNSA. The CDR3 is CASSFGQGGFEQYF. In DNA, the CDR3 is TGTGCCAGCAGCTTCGGACAGGGAGGATTCGAGCAGTACTTC.

J is TRBJ2-7 and V is TRBV7-2; D not resolved. CDR1 SGHTA and CDR2 FQGNSA come from the germline V gene. The CDR3 totals 12 residues. The V end was cut by 5 bases, the J end by 6 bases, with 11 bases between. In DNA form, the CDR3 reads TGTGCCAGCAGCCCACGTTCGGGCGAGCAGTACTTC. It translates to CASSPRSGEQYF. The full variable domain, rest sourced from reference TRBV7-2 and TRBJ2-7, is GAGVSQSPSNKVTEKGKDVELRCDPISGHTALYWYRQSLGQGLEFLIYFQGNSAPDKSGLPSDRFSAERTGGSVSTLTIQRTQQEDSAVYLCASSPRSGEQYFGPGTRLTVT.

This clone was recorded once. The rearrangement links TRBV7-9 to TRBJ2-6; D gene uncertain. Germline V lookup: CDR1 SEHNR, CDR2 FQNEAQ (reference sequence). V dropped 1 base and J dropped 0 bases, with 4 bases sitting between them. The CDR3 extends over 15 amino acids. The CDR3 DNA follows: TGTGCCAGCAGCTTAGGTAGCTCTGGGGCCAACGTCCTGACTTTC. It is translated as CASSLGSSGANVLTF.

V and J are TRBV6-5 and TRBJ2-2; possibly TRBD1 for D (6 bases). Germline assignment: CDR1 MNHEY and CDR2 SVGAGI. The V gene lost 2 bases and the J gene lost 6 bases, with 10 bases spanning the gap. The CDR3 spans 14 residues. DNA for the CDR3: TGTGCCAGCAGTTACCGACAGGACCCCGGGGAGCTGTTTTTT. It translates to CASSYRQDPGELFF.

J is TRBJ1-1 and V is TRBV19; D remains unclear. This CDR3 contains 13 residues. V shed 7 bases and J shed 1 base, with 10 bases lying between them. Looked up from germline, CDR1 is LNHDA and CDR2 is SQIVND (reference sequence). This CDR3 is CASTLTENTEAFF. The CDR3 coding sequence is TGTGCCAGTACACTCACAGAGAACACTGAAGCTTTCTTT.

The gene calls are TRBV6-6 and TRBJ1-5, with 7 bases that match TRBD1. CDR1 MNHNY and CDR2 SVGAGI come from the germline V gene (reference sequence). The CDR3 spans 14 residues. Trimming took 5 bases from V and 5 from J; bases not matched to a gene: 6. The CDR3 spells CASSLRDSYQPQHF. Written as DNA, the CDR3 is TGTGCCAGCAGTCTCCGGGACAGCTATCAGCCCCAGCATTTT.

The gene calls are TRBV6-4 and TRBJ2-1; 7 bases are shared with TRBD1. This CDR3 is 15 amino acids long. Germline V gene lookup returns CDR1 MRHNA and CDR2 SNTAGT. The V segment lost 0 bases and the J segment 8 bases; nucleotides outside the gene matches: 7. CDR3 DNA sequence: TGTGCCAGCAGTGACTCGGCAGGGGGTCGGGATGAGCAGTTCTTC. Its protein is CASSDSAGGRDEQFF.

The chain combines TRBV6-6 with TRBJ1-5; no clear D gene. V lost 2 bases and J lost 0, with 8 bases in between. The CDR3 is 15 residues long. The germline gives CDR1 MNHNY, CDR2 SVGAGI (reference sequence). DNA of the CDR3: TGTGCCAGCAGTTACGGAGAGAATAGCAATCAGCCCCAGCATTTT. Translation: CASSYGENSNQPQHF.

V is TRBV5-4 and J is TRBJ1-1; D ambiguous. Germline assignment: CDR1 SGHNT and CDR2 YYREEE (reference sequence). Trimming removed 4 bases from V and 0 bases from J, with 16 bases in between. The CDR3 has 16 residues. The CDR3 spells CASSPWRRDLNTEAFF. CDR3 DNA: TGTGCCAGCAGCCCCTGGAGGAGAGATTTGAACACTGAAGCTTTCTTT.

CDR3 sequence: CASSLSGTLNQPQHF. CDR3 coding DNA: TGTGCCAGCAGTCTCTCAGGAACCCTCAATCAGCCCCAGCATTTT. The genes are TRBV28 and TRBJ1-5; no clear D gene. The CDR3 totals 15 residues. The germline V gene encodes CDR1 MDHEN and CDR2 SYDVKM. Trimming left V 5 bases short and J 3 bases short, with 14 bases between.

The V gene is TRBV6-5, the J gene TRBJ2-1; D uncertain. V was trimmed by 0 bases and J by 4 bases, leaving 13 bases between them. Per germline, CDR1 MNHEY and CDR2 SVGAGI. CDR3 length: 16 amino acids. CDR3 DNA: TGTGCCAGCAGTTACTCGTTGTCTAGTTTTTACAATGAGCAGTTCTTC. Translating it yields CASSYSLSSFYNEQFF.